These 2 T cell receptor beta chains originate from one sample sequenced in a study of spatial heterogeneity in lung cancer. Study outcomes and limitations: Tumor mutation count correlated with how many alpha and beta TCRs expanded intratumorally.

The time point was: sample taken at primary tumor resection. The antigens these receptors bind are not known. TCRdb re-called the 5' RACE reads through MiXCR, storing one row per CDR3 protein. The sample shows around 9,700 distinct CDR3 sequences, under 10% of them seen only once. This sample comprised lung tumor tissue, obtained at surgery. The receptors originated from a female donor with early-stage non-small cell lung cancer.

This clonotype is deemed medium-sized (0.01 to 0.1%). As an off-target read in a library built for alpha chains, this beta chain has a frequency of little significance. The rearrangement uses TRBV10-3 and TRBJ2-4; no firm D call. The CDR3 spans 14 residues. V dropped 6 bases and J dropped 0 bases, with 9 bases sitting between them. Germline assignment: CDR1 ENHRY and CDR2 SYGVKD. In nucleotides, the CDR3 is TGTGCCATCAGCTCCGAGTTAGCCAAAAACATTCAGTACTTC. This translates into CAISSELAKNIQYF.

By share, this clonotype counts as medium-sized. The size of this beta chain means little, since it is a stray read in a library made for alpha chains. The chain joins TRBV4-2 to TRBJ2-7, with D unclear. The CDR3 is 11 residues long. The V gene's germline CDR1 is LGHNA and CDR2 YNFKEQ. V was clipped by 0 bases and J by 5 bases, with 2 bases between them. CDR3: CASSQEDEQYF. The CDR3 DNA follows: TGTGCCAGCAGCCAAGAGGACGAGCAGTACTTC.